These 4 T cell receptor beta chains came from one sample sequenced in a study of CD8+ T cells in alopecia areata. Treatment indicated: oral pan-JAK inhibitor, 5-10 mg twice daily. RNA was isolated and reverse transcribed to cDNA, the sequencing template. Libraries were prepared by immunoSEQ multiplex PCR; TCRdb keeps only in-frame clonotypes and omits some of them. The table records approximately 210,000 clones, 60% of them present only once. The starting material was CD4+ T cells sorted from blood, obtained at week 24, from a patient treated with tofacitinib. The source of these receptors is a human donor with alopecia areata.

The table lists this clone with a few counts. The gene calls are TRBV30 and TRBJ1-5, with a possible D match to TRBD1 (6 bases). Germline V lookup: CDR1 GTSNPN, CDR2 SVGIG (reference sequence). The CDR3 runs 15 residues. Between the trimmed V and J ends, which lost 0 bases and 3 bases, there was a span of 12 bases. Written as DNA, the CDR3 is TGTGCCTGGAGTGTACGGGCAGGGGTCAATCAGCCCCAGCATTTT. It specifies CAWSVRAGVNQPQHF. The full variable domain, completed using reference TRBV30 and TRBJ1-5, is SQTIHQWPATLVQPVGSPLSLECTVEGTSNPNLYWYRQAAGRGLQLLFYSVGIGQISSEVPQNLSASRPQDRQFILSSKKLLLSDSGFYLCAWSVRAGVNQPQHFGDGTRLSIL.

The chain carries TRBV29-1 and TRBJ2-5, with D possibly being TRBD1 (8 bases). The CDR3 extends over 13 amino acids. The V end lost 4 bases, the J end lost 4 bases, and 13 bases lay between the germline ends. Looked up from germline, CDR1 is SQVTM and CDR2 is ANQGSEA. For the CDR3, the DNA is TGCAGCGTTGGACAGGGGAGGGGAGAGACCCAGTACTTC. Its translation: CSVGQGRGETQYF.

V and J are TRBV11-1 and TRBJ2-1, with TRBD1 matching over 9 bases. Germline V gene data show CDR1 as SGHAT and CDR2 as FQDESV (reference sequence). V trimming: 3 bases; J trimming: 15 bases; junction bases outside the gene matches: 9. This CDR3 is built from 13 residues. CDR3: CASSFARGQGLFF. Here the CDR3 DNA reads TGTGCCAGCAGCTTCGCAAGGGGACAGGGTCTGTTCTTC.

The V call is TRBV6-6, the J call TRBJ2-1, with 7 bases that match TRBD2. The V gene's germline CDR1 is MNHNY and CDR2 SVGAGI (reference sequence). V was clipped by 6 bases and J by 4 bases; unmatched bases: 12. The CDR3 runs to 16 residues. CDR3: CASSFPLGAGYNEQFF. CDR3 bases: TGTGCCAGCAGCTTTCCCCTGGGAGCGGGGTACAATGAGCAGTTCTTC.